One sample yielded the 12 T cell receptor beta chains listed below, sequenced in a study of T cell responses to AZD1222 COVID-19 vaccine. Measured with immunoSEQ multiplex PCR; TCRdb has only the in-frame clones, and not every one. The sample yields roughly 150,000 clones, around 85% seen once. The specimen comprised peripheral blood, sampled after recovery from COVID-19. These receptors came from an adult who had recovered from COVID-19.

The genes are TRBV18 and TRBJ1-4; 8 bases map to TRBD1. Germline CDR1 reads KGHSH; CDR2 reads LQKENI. Unmatched junction bases numbered 7, after V lost 2 bases and J lost 8 bases. The CDR3 runs 15 residues. CDR3 DNA sequence: TGTGCCAGCTCACCAGGAGGACCAGGGGGCGAAAAACTGTTTTTT. This sequence encodes CASSPGGPGGEKLFF.

The chain links TRBV11-3 to TRBJ2-1; no clear D gene. Trimming removed 1 base from V and 2 bases from J, with 9 bases in between. CDR1 and CDR2 from the germline V gene are SGHNT and YENEEA. The CDR3 extends over 15 amino acids. CDR3 sequence reads: CASSLGGAAYNEQFF. CDR3 coding DNA: TGTGCCAGCAGCTTAGGAGGCGCTGCCTACAATGAGCAGTTCTTC.

V gene TRBV11-2 combines with J gene TRBJ2-1; tentatively, D is TRBD2 (6 bases). Germline CDR1 reads SGHAT; CDR2 reads FQNNGV. The length of the CDR3 is 16 residues. Trimming removed 1 base at V and 7 bases at J, with 17 bases between. The CDR3 nucleotides are TGTGCCAGCAGCTTAGTGCCGGGACTTCCCTTTAATGAGCAGTTCTTC. Its protein product is CASSLVPGLPFNEQFF.

The rearrangement uses TRBV21-1 and TRBJ2-7; the table's D call, TRBD2, was not checked against the DNA. TRBV21-1 is a pseudogene segment. The CDR3 loop spans 18 amino acids. CDR3 loop: CASTTREERERRSYEQYF. The DNA of the CDR3 is TGTGCCAGCACCACTCGGGAGGAGCGGGAGAGGAGGTCCTACGAGCAGTACTTC.

V gene TRBV2 combines with J gene TRBJ2-7; 7 bases map to TRBD1. V shed 9 bases, J shed 7 bases, and the junction held 15 bases outside the gene matches. The CDR3 length is 14 residues. Germline V gene lookup returns CDR1 SNHLY and CDR2 FYNNEI. The CDR3 DNA is TGTGCCAGTGACCAAACGACAGGGTCGGGAGAGCAGTACTTC. This codes for CASDQTTGSGEQYF.

The rearrangement links TRBV18 to TRBJ1-2; 8 positions match TRBD1. This CDR3 contains 14 residues. With V trimmed by 4 bases and J by 6 bases, 7 bases remained unmatched. Germline assignment: CDR1 KGHSH and CDR2 LQKENI. CDR3: CASSLLTGGDGYTF. DNA of the CDR3: TGTGCCAGCTCACTCCTTACAGGGGGTGATGGCTACACCTTC.

The chain employs TRBV2 and TRBJ1-1, with D hard to call. This CDR3 comprises 10 residues. V was trimmed by 7 bases and J by 3 bases, leaving 3 bases between them. The V gene's germline CDR1 is SNHLY and CDR2 FYNNEI. This CDR3 reads CASIDTEAFF. The DNA for the CDR3 is TGTGCCAGCATTGACACTGAAGCTTTCTTT.

This clone is a singleton in its sample. The V and J genes are TRBV5-1 and TRBJ2-7; 10 bases match TRBD1. V lost 3 bases, J lost 1 base, and 7 bases stayed unmatched. This CDR3 spans 16 amino acids. Germline V CDR1 and CDR2: SGHRS, YFSETQ. The CDR3 DNA reads TGCGCCAGCAGCTGGGATCCGGGACAGGGGTCCTACGAGCAGTACTTC. Residues: CASSWDPGQGSYEQYF.

J is TRBJ2-2 and V is TRBV6-5, with unresolved D. CDR3 length equals 15 residues. CDR1 is MNHEY, CDR2 SVGAGI, per germline. Trimming stripped 0 bases from V and 5 bases from J, with 10 bases between. Here the CDR3 DNA reads TGTGCCAGCAGTTACTCGCCGTTACCGACCGGGGAGCTGTTTTTT. As protein: CASSYSPLPTGELFF.

V is TRBV28 and J is TRBJ2-2; D not resolved. Germline lookup yields CDR1 MDHEN and CDR2 SYDVKM. The CDR3 sequence is 13 residues long. Trimming shortened V by 7 bases and J by 4 bases, and 10 bases separated the two germline ends. CDR3 nucleotide sequence: TGTGCCAGCATCTACCCCCCCACCGGGGAGCTGTTTTTT. Translated: CASIYPPTGELFF. The full variable domain, its missing parts supplied by reference TRBV28 and TRBJ2-2, is DVKVTQSSRYLVKRTGEKVFLECVQDMDHENMFWYRQDPGLGLRLIYFSYDVKMKEKGDIPEGYSVSREKKERFSLILESASTNQTSMYLCASIYPPTGELFFGEGSRLTVL.

The J gene is TRBJ2-3, the V gene TRBV7-9; 8 bases are a match to TRBD2. After removal of 8 bases from V and 0 bases from J, the junction contained 16 bases not matched to a gene. Germline values: CDR1 SEHNR, CDR2 FQNEAQ (reference sequence). The CDR3 covers 18 residues. CDR3 amino acids: CASPSTGGRFSSTDTQYF. CDR3 in DNA: TGTGCCAGCCCCTCGACGGGCGGGAGGTTTTCTAGCACAGATACGCAGTATTTT.

This chain connects TRBV29-1 to TRBJ1-4, with D perhaps matching TRBD1 (5 bases). V was pared by 8 bases and J by 3 bases, with 16 bases between. The CDR3 sequence is 14 residues long. CDR1 SQVTM and CDR2 ANQGSEA come from the germline V gene. This chain's CDR3 is CSFSGEPSNEKLFF. The CDR3 DNA is TGCAGCTTCTCGGGGGAGCCGTCTAATGAAAAACTGTTTTTT.